The T cell receptor beta chain described here comes from a study of cytomegalovirus exposure and HLA in healthy donors. Method: immunoSEQ multiplex PCR; TCRdb's copy keeps in-frame clones and lacks some. The sample lists tens of thousands of clones; approximately 96% were seen once. This CDR3 has 14 amino acids. V was clipped by 6 bases and J by 8 bases; unmatched bases: 9. Germline loops: CDR1 MDHEN, CDR2 SYDVKM. The material sequenced was PBMCs. This clonotype was obtained from a woman under 30 in good health and CMV-seropositive. This chain links TRBV28 with TRBJ2-1, with 8 bases fitting TRBD2. The CDR3, as DNA: TGTGCCAGCAGGCCTAGCGGGCTTAGCGATGAGCAGTTCTTC. Amino acid sequence: CASRPSGLSDEQFF.